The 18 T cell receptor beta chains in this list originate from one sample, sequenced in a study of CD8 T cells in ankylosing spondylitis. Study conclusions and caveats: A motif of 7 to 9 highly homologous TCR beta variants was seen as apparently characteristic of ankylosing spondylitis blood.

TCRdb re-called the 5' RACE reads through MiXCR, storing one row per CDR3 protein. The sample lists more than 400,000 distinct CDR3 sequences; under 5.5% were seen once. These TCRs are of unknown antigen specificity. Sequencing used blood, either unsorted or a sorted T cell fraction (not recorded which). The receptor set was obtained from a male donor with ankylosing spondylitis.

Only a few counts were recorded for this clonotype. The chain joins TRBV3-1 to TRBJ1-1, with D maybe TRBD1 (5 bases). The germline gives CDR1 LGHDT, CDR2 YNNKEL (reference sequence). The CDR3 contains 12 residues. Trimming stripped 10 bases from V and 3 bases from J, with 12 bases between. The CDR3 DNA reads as TGTGCCACACGGATAGGGGACACTGAAGCTTTCTTT. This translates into CATRIGDTEAFF.

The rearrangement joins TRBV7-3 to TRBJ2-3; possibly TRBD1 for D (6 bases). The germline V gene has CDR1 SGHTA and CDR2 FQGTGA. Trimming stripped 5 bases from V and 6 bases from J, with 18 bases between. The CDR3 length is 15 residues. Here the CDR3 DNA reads TGTGCCAGCAGCCCTATTCAGGGGTCGAAGGATACGCAGTATTTT. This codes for CASSPIQGSKDTQYF. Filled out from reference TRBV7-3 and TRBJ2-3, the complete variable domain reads GAGVSQTPSNKVTEKGKYVELRCDPISGHTALYWYRQSLGQGPEFLIYFQGTGAADDSGLPNDRFFAVRPEGSVSTLKIQRTERGDSAVYLCASSPIQGSKDTQYFGPGTRLTVL.

The CDR3 coding sequence is TGTGCCAGCCACCCCGGCCAAGCGAACACCGGGGAGCTGTTTTTT. Its protein product is CASHPGQANTGELFF. V is TRBV7-3 and J is TRBJ2-2; D not resolved. Per the germline V gene, CDR1 is SGHTA and CDR2 is FQGTGA. The V and J ends lost 8 bases and 0 bases respectively, with 13 bases between them. There are 15 residues in the CDR3.

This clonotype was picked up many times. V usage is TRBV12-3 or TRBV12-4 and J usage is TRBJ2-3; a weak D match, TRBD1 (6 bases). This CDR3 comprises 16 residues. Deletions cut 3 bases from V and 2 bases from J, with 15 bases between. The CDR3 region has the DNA TGTGCCAGCAGTTTTTTTAAGTGGACAGACACAGATACGCAGTATTTT. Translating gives CASSFFKWTDTDTQYF.

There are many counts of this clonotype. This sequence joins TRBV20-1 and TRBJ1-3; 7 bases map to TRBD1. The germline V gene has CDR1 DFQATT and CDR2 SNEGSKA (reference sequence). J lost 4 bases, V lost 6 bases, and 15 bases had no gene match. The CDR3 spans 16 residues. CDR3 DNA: TGCAGTGCAAAGATCGCGGGACAGAGGGTAGGAAACACCATATATTTT. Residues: CSAKIAGQRVGNTIYF.

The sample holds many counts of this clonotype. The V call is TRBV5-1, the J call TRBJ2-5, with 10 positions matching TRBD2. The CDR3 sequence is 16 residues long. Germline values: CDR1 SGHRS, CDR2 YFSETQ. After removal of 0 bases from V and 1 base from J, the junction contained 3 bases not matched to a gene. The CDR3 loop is CASSLVASGGQETQYF. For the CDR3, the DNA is TGCGCCAGCAGCTTGGTGGCTAGCGGGGGCCAAGAGACCCAGTACTTC.

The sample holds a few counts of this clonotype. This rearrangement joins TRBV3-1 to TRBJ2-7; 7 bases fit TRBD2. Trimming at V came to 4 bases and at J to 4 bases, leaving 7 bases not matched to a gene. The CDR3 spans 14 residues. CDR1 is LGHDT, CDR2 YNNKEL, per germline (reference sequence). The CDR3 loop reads CASSRASGGYEQYF. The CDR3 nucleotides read TGTGCCAGCAGCCGGGCTAGCGGAGGGTACGAGCAGTACTTC.

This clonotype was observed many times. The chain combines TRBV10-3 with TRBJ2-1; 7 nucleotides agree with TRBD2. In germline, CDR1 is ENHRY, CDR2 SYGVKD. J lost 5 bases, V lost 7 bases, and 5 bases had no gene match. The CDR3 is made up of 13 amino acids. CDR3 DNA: TGTGCCATCACATCTGCGGGGGACAATGAGCAGTTCTTC. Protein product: CAITSAGDNEQFF.

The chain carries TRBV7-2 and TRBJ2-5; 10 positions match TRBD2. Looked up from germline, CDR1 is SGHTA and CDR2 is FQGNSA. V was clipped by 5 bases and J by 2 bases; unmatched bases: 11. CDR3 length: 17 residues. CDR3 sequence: CASSLLTTSGYQETQYF. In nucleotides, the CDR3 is TGTGCCAGCAGCCTGCTTACGACTAGCGGGTATCAAGAGACCCAGTACTTC.

The CDR3 bases are TGCGCCAGCAGTGAGAGCCGGGTGGATGAGCAGTTCTTC. This codes for CASSESRVDEQFF. V and J are TRBV10-1 and TRBJ2-1; D call uncertain. The V end was cut by 2 bases, the J end by 8 bases, with 10 bases between. Germline V lookup: CDR1 WNHNN, CDR2 SYGVQD (reference sequence). There are 13 residues in the CDR3.

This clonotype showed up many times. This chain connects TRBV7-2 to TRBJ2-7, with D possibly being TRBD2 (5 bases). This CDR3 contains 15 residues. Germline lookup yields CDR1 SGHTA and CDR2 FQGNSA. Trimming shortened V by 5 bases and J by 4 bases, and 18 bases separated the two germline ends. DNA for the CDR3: TGTGCCAGCAGCCGAGGAGGCCAGAACTTTTACGAGCAGTACTTC. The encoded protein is CASSRGGQNFYEQYF.

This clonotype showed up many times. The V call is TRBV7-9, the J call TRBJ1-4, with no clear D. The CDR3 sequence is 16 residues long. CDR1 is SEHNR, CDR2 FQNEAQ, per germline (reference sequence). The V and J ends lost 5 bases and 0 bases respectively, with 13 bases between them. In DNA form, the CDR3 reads TGTGCCAGCAGCCCTGGACGCGGTCCAACTAATGAAAAACTGTTTTTT. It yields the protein CASSPGRGPTNEKLFF.

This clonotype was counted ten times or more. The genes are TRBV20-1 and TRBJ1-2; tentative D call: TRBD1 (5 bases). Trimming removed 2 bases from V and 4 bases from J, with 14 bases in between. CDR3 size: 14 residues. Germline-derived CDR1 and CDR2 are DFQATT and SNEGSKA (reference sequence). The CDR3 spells CSARNRGGSYGYTF. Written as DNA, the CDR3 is TGCAGTGCTAGAAACCGTGGGGGAAGCTATGGCTACACCTTC.

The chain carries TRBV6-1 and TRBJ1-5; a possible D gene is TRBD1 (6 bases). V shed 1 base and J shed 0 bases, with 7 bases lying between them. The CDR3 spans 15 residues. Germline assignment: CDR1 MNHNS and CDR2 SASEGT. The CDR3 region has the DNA TGTGCCAGCAGTGAAGGACAGGTTAGCAATCAGCCCCAGCATTTT. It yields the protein CASSEGQVSNQPQHF.

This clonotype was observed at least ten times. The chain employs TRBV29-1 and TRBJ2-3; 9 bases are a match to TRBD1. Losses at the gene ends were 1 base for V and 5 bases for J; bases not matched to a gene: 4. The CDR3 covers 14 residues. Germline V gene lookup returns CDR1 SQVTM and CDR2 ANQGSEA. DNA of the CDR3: TGCAGCGTTGAAGGTGGACAGGGGATAGATACGCAGTATTTT. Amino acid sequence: CSVEGGQGIDTQYF.

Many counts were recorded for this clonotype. CDR3: CASSGLPGSGSDYGYTF. The CDR3 DNA is TGTGCCAGCAGTGGACTACCGGGATCAGGGTCCGACTATGGCTACACCTTC. The chain is built from TRBV25-1 and TRBJ1-2; D is perhaps TRBD1 (5 bases). There are 17 residues in the CDR3. Per germline, CDR1 MGHDK and CDR2 SYGVNS. The germline V and J ends were trimmed by 4 bases and 3 bases, with 21 bases remaining between them.

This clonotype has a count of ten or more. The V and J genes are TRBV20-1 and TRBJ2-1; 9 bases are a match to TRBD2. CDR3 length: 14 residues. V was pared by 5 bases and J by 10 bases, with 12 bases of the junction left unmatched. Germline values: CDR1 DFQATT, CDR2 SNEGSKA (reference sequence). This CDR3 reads CSAEPPYSGREQFF. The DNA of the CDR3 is TGCAGTGCTGAGCCCCCTTATAGCGGGAGAGAGCAGTTCTTC.

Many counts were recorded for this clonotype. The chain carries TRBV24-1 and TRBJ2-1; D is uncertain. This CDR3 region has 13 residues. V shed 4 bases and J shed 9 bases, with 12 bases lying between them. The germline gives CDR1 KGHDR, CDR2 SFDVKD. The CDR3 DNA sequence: TGTGCCACCAGTGACCTAGGGTTGGGTGAGCAGTTCTTC. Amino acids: CATSDLGLGEQFF.